What follows is one TCR beta chain and its context. V lost 7 bases and J 3 bases, leaving 16 bases between the germline ends. CDR3 length: 13 amino acids. Per germline, CDR1 SQVTM and CDR2 ANQGSEA. This entry is derived from a study of cytomegalovirus exposure and HLA in healthy donors. Clones were sequenced by immunoSEQ multiplex PCR, and TCRdb holds only the in-frame ones, with some missing. Of roughly 330,000 clones listed, around 87% are singletons. The specimen was PBMCs. The TCR comes from a woman aged 25 to 39 in good health and CMV-seropositive. This chain links TRBV29-1 with TRBJ2-7, with D perhaps assigned TRBD1 or TRBD2 (6 bases each). The CDR3 is CSAGGTPNYEQYF. In DNA, the CDR3 is TGCAGCGCTGGCGGGACACCAAACTACGAGCAGTACTTC.